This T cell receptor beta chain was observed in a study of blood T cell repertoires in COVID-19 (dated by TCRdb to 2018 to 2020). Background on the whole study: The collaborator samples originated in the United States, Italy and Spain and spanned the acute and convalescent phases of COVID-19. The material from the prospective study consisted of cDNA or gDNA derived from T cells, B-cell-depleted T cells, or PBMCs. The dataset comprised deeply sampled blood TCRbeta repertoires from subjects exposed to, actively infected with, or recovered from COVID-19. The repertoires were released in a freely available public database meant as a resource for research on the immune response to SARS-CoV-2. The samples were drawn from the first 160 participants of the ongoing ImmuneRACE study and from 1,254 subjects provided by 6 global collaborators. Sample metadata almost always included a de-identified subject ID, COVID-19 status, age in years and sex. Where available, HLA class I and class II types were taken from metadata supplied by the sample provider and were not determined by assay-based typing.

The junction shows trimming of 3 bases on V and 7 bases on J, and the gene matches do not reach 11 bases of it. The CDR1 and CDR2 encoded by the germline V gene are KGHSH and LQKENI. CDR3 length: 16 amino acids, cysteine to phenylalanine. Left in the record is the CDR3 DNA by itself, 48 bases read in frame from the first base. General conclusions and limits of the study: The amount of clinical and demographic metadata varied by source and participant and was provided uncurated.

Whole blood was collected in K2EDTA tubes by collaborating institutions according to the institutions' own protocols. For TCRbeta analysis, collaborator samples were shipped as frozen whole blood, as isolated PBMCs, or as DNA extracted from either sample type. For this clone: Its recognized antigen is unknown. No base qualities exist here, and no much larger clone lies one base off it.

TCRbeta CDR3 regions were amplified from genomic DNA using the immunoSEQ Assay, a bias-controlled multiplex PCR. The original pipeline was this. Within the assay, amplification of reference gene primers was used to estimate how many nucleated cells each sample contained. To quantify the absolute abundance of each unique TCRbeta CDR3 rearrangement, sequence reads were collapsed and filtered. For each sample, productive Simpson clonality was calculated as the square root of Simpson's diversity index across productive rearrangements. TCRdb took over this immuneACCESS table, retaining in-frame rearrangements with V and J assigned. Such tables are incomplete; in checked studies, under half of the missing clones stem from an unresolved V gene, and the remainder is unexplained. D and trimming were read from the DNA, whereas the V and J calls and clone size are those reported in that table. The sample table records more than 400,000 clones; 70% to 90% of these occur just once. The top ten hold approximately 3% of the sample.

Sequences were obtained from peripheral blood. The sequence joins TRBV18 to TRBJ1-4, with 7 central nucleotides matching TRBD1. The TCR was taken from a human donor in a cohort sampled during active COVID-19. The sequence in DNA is TGTGCCAGCTCACCCTTCTCCCGGGACAGACGTGAAAAACTGTTTTTT. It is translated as CASSPFSRDRREKLFF.